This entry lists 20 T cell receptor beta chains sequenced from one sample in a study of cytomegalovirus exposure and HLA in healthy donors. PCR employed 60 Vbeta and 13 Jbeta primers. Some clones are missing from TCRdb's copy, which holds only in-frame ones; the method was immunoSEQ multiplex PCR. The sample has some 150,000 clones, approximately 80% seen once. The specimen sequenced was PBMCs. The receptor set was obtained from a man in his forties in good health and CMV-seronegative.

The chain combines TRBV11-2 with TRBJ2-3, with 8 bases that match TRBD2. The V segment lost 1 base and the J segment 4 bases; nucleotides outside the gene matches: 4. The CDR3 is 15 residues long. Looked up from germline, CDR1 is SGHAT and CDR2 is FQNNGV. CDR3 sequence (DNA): TGTGCCAGCAGCTTAGCGGGGGGGCGGTCAGATACGCAGTATTTT. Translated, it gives CASSLAGGRSDTQYF.

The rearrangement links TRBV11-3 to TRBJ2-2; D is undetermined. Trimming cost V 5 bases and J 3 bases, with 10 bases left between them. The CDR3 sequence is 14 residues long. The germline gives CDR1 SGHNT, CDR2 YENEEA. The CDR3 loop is CASSPTDYTGELFF. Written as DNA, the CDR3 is TGTGCCAGCAGCCCGACCGACTACACCGGGGAGCTGTTTTTT.

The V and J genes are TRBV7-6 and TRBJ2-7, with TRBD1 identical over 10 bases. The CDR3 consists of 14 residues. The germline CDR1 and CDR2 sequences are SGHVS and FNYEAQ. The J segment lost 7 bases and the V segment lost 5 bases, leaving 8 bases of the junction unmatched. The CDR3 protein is CASSQDDRGREQYF. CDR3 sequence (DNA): TGTGCCAGCAGCCAAGATGACAGGGGGCGGGAGCAGTACTTC.

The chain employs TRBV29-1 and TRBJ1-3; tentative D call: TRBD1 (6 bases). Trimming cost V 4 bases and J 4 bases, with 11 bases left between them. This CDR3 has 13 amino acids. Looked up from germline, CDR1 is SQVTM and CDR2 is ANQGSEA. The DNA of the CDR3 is TGCAGCGTTGCCAGGGGCGCAGGAAACACCATATATTTT. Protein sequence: CSVARGAGNTIYF.

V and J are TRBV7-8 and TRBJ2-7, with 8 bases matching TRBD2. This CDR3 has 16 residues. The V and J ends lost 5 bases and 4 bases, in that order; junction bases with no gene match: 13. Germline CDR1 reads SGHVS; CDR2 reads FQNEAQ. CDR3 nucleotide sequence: TGTGCCAGCAGCCCACCCTCCGCGGGGGGCTTATACGAGCAGTACTTC. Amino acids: CASSPPSAGGLYEQYF. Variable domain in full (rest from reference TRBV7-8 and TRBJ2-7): GAGVSQSPRYKVAKRGQDVALRCDPISGHVSLFWYQQALGQGPEFLTYFQNEAQLDKSGLPSDRFFAERPEGSVSTLKIQRTQQEDSAVYLCASSPPSAGGLYEQYFGPGTRLTVT.

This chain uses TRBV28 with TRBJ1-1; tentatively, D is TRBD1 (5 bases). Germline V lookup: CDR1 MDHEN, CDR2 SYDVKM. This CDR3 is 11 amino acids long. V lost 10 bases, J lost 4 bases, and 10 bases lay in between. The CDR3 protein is CATTGGTEAFF. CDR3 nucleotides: TGTGCCACTACCGGGGGCACTGAAGCTTTCTTT.

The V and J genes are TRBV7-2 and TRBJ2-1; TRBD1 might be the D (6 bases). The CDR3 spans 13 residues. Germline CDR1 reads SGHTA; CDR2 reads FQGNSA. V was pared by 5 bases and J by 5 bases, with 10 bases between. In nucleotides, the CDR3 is TGTGCCAGCAGCAACAACAGGGACAATGAGCAGTTCTTC. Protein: CASSNNRDNEQFF.

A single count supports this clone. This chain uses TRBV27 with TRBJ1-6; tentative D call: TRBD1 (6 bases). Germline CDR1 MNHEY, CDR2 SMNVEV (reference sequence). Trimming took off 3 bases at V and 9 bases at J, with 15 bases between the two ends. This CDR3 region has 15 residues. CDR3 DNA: TGTGCCAGCAGTTTCGGCGGTAGGGGGATTTCACCCCTCCACTTT. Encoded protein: CASSFGGRGISPLHF.

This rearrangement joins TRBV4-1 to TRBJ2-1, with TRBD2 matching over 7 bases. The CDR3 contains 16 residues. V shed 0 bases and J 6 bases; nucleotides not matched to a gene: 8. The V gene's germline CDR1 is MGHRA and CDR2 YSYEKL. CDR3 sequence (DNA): TGCGCCAGCAGCCAAGACGGCGGCACGGGGGGCAATGAGCAGTTCTTC. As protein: CASSQDGGTGGNEQFF.

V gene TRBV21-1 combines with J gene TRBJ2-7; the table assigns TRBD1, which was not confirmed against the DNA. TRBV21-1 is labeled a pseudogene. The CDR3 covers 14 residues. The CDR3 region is CASTKTGTLYEQYF. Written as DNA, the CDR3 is TGTGCCAGCACCAAGACAGGTACCCTCTACGAGCAGTACTTC.

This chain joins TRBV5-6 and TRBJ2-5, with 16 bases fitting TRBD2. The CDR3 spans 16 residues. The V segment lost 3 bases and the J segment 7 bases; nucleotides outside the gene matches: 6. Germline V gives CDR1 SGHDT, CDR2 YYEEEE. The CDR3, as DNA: TGTGCCAGCAGCTGGGGACTAGCGGGGGGGCGTGCGACCCAGTACTTC. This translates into CASSWGLAGGRATQYF.

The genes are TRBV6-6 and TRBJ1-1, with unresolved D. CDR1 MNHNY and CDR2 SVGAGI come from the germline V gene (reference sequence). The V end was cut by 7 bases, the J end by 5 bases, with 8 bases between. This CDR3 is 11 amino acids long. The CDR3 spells CASTEKTEAFF. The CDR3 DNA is TGTGCCAGCACCGAGAAAACTGAAGCTTTCTTT.

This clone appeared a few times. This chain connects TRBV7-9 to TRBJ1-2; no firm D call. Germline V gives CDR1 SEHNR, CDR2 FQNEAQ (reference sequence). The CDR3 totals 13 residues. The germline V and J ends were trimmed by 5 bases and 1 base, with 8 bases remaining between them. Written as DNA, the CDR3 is TGTGCCAGCAGCCAACAGAATAACTATGGCTACACCTTC. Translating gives CASSQQNNYGYTF.

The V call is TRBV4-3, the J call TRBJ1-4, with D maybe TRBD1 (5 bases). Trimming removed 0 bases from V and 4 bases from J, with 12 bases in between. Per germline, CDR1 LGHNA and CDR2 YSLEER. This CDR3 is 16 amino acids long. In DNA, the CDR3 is TGCGCCAGCAGCCAAGATTATGCCAGGGATAATGAAAAACTGTTTTTT. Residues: CASSQDYARDNEKLFF.

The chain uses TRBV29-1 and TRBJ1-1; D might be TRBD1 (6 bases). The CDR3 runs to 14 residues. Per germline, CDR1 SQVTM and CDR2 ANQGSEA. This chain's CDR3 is CSPNTGQMNTEAFF. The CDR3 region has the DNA TGCAGTCCTAATACCGGACAGATGAACACTGAAGCTTTCTTT. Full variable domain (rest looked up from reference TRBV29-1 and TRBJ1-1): SAVISQKPSRDICQRGTSLTIQCQVDSQVTMMFWYRQQPGQSLTLIATANQGSEATYESGFVIDKFPISRPNLTFSTLTVSNMSPEDSSIYLCSPNTGQMNTEAFFGQGTRLTVV.

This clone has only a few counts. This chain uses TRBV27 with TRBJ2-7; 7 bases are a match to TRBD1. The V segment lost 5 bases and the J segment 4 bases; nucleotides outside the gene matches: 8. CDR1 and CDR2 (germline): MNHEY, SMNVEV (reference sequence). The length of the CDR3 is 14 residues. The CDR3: CASSPPGQRYEQYF. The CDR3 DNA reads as TGTGCCAGCAGTCCACCGGGACAGAGATACGAGCAGTACTTC.

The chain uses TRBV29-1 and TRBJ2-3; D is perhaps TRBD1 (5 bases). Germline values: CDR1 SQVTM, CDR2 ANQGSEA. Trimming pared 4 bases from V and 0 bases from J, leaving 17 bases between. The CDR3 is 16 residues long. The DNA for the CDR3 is TGCAGCGTTGCGTCGTGGGGCGGCTCTAGCACAGATACGCAGTATTTT. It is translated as CSVASWGGSSTDTQYF.

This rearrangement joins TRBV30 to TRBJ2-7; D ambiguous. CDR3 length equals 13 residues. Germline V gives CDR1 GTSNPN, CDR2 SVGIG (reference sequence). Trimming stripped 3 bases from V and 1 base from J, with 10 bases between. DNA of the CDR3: TGTGCCTGGAGACTAACCATTTCCTACGAGCAGTACTTC. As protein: CAWRLTISYEQYF.

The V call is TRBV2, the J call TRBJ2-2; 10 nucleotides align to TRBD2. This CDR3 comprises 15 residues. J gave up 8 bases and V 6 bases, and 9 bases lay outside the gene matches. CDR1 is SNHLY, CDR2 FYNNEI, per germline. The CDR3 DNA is TGTGCCAGCAGGCCCGGGCTAGCGGGGGCTGGGGAGCTGTTTTTT. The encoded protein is CASRPGLAGAGELFF.

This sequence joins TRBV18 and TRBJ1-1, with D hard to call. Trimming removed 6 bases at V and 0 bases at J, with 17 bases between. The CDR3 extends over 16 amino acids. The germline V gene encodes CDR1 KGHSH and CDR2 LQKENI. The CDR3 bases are TGTGCCAGCTCTCCTCTTGAGTACCGGGTGAACACTGAAGCTTTCTTT. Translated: CASSPLEYRVNTEAFF.